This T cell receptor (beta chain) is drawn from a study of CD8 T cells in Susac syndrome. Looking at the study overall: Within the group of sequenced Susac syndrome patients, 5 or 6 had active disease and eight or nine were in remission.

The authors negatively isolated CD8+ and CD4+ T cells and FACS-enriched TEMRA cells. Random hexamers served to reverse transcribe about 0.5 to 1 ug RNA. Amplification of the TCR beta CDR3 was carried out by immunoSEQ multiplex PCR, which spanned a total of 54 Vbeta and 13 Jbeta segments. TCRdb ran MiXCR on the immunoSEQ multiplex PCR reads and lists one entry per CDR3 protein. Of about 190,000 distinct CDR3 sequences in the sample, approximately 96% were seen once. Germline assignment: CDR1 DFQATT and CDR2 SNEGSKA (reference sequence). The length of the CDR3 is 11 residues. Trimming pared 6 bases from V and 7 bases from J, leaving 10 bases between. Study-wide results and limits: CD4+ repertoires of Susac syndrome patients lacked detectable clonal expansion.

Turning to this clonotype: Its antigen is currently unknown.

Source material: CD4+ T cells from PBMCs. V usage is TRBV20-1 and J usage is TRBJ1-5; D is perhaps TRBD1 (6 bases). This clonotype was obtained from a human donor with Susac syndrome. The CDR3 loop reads CSAGGGQPQHF. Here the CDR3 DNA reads TGCAGTGCCGGTGGGGGCCAGCCCCAGCATTTT.